The clone carrying this T cell receptor beta chain appeared a few times. The antigen remains undetermined. These data originate in a study of cytomegalovirus exposure and HLA in healthy donors. Findings and limits, study-wide: Clonal expansion was found to be greater in HLA-associated TCR beta chains than in equally common others in a later analysis. Across donors, presence/absence analyses took sequencing depth to be roughly uniform.

The V gene end was trimmed by 4 bases and the J gene end by 6 bases; junction bases not matched to a gene: 6. The germline gives CDR1 SGHRS, CDR2 YFSETQ. This CDR3 is built from 13 residues. Primers: 60 Vbeta forward and 13 Jbeta reverse. Sequencing used immunoSEQ multiplex PCR; TCRdb keeps in-frame clones, though not all of them. The sample holds about 110,000 clones; 74% are singletons and the top ten take more than 2%. The sequence came from a man aged 45-65 years in good health and CMV-seropositive. Source material: PBMCs. The rearrangement links TRBV5-1 to TRBJ2-7, with TRBD1 identical over 8 bases. DNA for the CDR3: TGCGCCAGCAGCCCGAGAGGACAGGGCGAGCAGTACTTC. This gives the protein CASSPRGQGEQYF.